The 21 T cell receptor beta chains below were found in one sample sequenced in a study of cytotoxic CD8 clonotypes in ibrutinib-treated CLL. Sequencing was performed with immunoSEQ multiplex PCR; in TCRdb, only in-frame clones are kept and a portion is missing. The sample holds about 140,000 clones, about 84% seen once. Sequencing was performed on PBMCs, taken after 36 months of ibrutinib treatment. The source of these receptors is a human donor with chronic lymphocytic leukemia.

A few counts support this clone. The rearrangement uses TRBV2 and TRBJ1-4; D gene ambiguous. Trimming pared 7 bases from V and 2 bases from J, leaving 8 bases between. CDR3 length: 13 amino acids. Germline assignment: CDR1 SNHLY and CDR2 FYNNEI. CDR3: CASTVHTNEKLFF. CDR3 coding DNA: TGTGCCAGCACCGTCCATACTAATGAAAAACTGTTTTTT. Based on the CDR3 plus reference TRBV2 and TRBJ1-4, the full variable domain is EPEVTQTPSHQVTQMGQEVILRCVPISNHLYFYWYRQILGQKVEFLVSFYNNEISEKSEIFDDQFSVERPDGSNFTLKIRSTKLEDSAMYFCASTVHTNEKLFFGSGTQLSVL.

The V and J genes are TRBV5-4 and TRBJ2-3, with TRBD1 identical over 7 bases. Germline V CDR1 and CDR2: SGHNT, YYREEE (reference sequence). The CDR3 length is 16 residues. The J segment lost 2 bases and the V segment lost 1 base, leaving 7 bases of the junction unmatched. The CDR3 region has the DNA TGTGCCAGCAGCTTGCGCACAGACAGGGACACAGATACGCAGTATTTT. This gives the protein CASSLRTDRDTDTQYF.

The genes are TRBV28 and TRBJ2-2, with 7 bases aligning to TRBD1. Germline V lookup: CDR1 MDHEN, CDR2 SYDVKM. V trimming: 7 bases; J trimming: 6 bases; junction bases outside the gene matches: 11. The CDR3 has 15 residues. The CDR3 DNA sequence: TGTGCCAGCAACAATCGACAGGGTCGGTCCGGGGAGCTGTTTTTT. It codes for CASNNRQGRSGELFF.

Note on this clone: Mismatch with germline at one junction end may stem from a read error. The V gene is TRBV7-2, the J gene TRBJ1-1; TRBD1 might be the D (5 bases). CDR3 length: 13 residues. Germline V CDR1 and CDR2: SGHTA, FQGNSA. This chain's CDR3 is CASSLALVGVLIF. CDR3 DNA: TGTGCCAGCAGCTTAGCTTTGGTAGGGGTTCTCATCTTT.

CDR3 sequence: CSAIYSGTQYF. The CDR3 DNA reads as TGCAGTGCTATATACAGCGGGACCCAGTACTTC. The chain couples TRBV20-1 to TRBJ2-5; possible D gene TRBD2, 5 bases. CDR1 and CDR2 from the germline V gene are DFQATT and SNEGSKA (reference sequence). The CDR3 loop spans 11 amino acids. V shed 4 bases and J shed 7 bases, with 10 bases lying between them.

The chain's CDR3 is CASGPSPGLTGELFF. CDR3 DNA sequence: TGTGCCAGCGGCCCCAGCCCGGGGCTCACCGGGGAGCTGTTTTTT. The J gene is TRBJ2-2, the V gene TRBV9; D tentatively reads TRBD1 or TRBD2 (5 bases each). Germline V CDR1 and CDR2: SGDLS, YYNGEE. The CDR3 has 15 amino acids. Trimming took 7 bases from V and 4 from J, leaving 17 bases between them.

The V and J genes are TRBV7-6 and TRBJ2-7, with 10 nucleotides matching TRBD1. Germline V gene lookup returns CDR1 SGHVS and CDR2 FNYEAQ. V was pared by 3 bases and J by 2 bases, with 1 base of the junction left unmatched. The CDR3 has 14 residues. CDR3 nucleotide sequence: TGTGCCAGCAGCTTCGACAGGGGGCCCTACGAGCAGTACTTC. This encodes CASSFDRGPYEQYF.

This clone has more than one count but fewer than ten. The chain combines TRBV5-4 with TRBJ1-2, with D uncertain. The V end was cut by 0 bases, the J end by 8 bases, with 8 bases between. The length of the CDR3 is 12 residues. Looked up from germline, CDR1 is SGHNT and CDR2 is YYREEE (reference sequence). The CDR3: CASSLVQSGYTF. In nucleotides, the CDR3 is TGTGCCAGCAGCTTGGTGCAGTCCGGCTACACCTTC.

The chain uses TRBV5-1 and TRBJ1-1; 8 bases match TRBD1. Per germline, CDR1 SGHRS and CDR2 YFSETQ. V lost 4 bases to trimming and J lost 1 base; unmatched junction nucleotides: 3. This CDR3 is 14 amino acids long. The CDR3 bases are TGCGCCAGCAGCCGACAGGGGTCGAACACTGAAGCTTTCTTT. This encodes CASSRQGSNTEAFF. The variable domain in full, with the rest retrieved from reference TRBV5-1 and TRBJ1-1, is KAGVTQTPRYLIKTRGQQVTLSCSPISGHRSVSWYQQTPGQGLQFLFEYFSETQRNKGNFPGRFSGRQFSNSRSEMNVSTLELGDSALYLCASSRQGSNTEAFFGQGTRLTVV.

The V gene is TRBV27, the J gene TRBJ1-6; D is uncertain. CDR3 length: 17 residues. V gave up 2 bases and J gave up 10 bases, with 21 bases separating them. Germline V gives CDR1 MNHEY, CDR2 SMNVEV (reference sequence). The CDR3 bases are TGTGCCAGCAGTTTAATCGGTTCCATTGGTATCGGGTCACCCCTCCACTTT. This codes for CASSLIGSIGIGSPLHF.

This chain's CDR3 is CASKNMFTEAFF. The CDR3 region has the DNA TGTGCCAGCAAAAATATGTTCACTGAAGCTTTCTTT. The chain uses TRBV6-6 and TRBJ1-1; D not resolved. The germline gives CDR1 MNHNY, CDR2 SVGAGI (reference sequence). This CDR3 has 12 amino acids. Trimming shortened V by 7 bases and J by 4 bases, and 10 bases separated the two germline ends.

The V gene is TRBV7-9, the J gene TRBJ2-5; 9 bases fit TRBD2. The CDR3 has 17 amino acids. Germline V CDR1 and CDR2: SEHNR, FQNEAQ (reference sequence). Losses at the gene ends were 5 bases for V and 3 bases for J; bases not matched to a gene: 13. DNA of the CDR3: TGTGCCAGCAGCCCCGTCTTTGGGCGGGGGGGGAAAGAGACCCAGTACTTC. Protein: CASSPVFGRGGKETQYF.

V and J are TRBV19 and TRBJ1-2; D is perhaps TRBD1 (6 bases). Germline V lookup: CDR1 LNHDA, CDR2 SQIVND (reference sequence). Trimming pared 4 bases from V and 4 bases from J, leaving 13 bases between. The CDR3 totals 14 residues. The CDR3 loop is CASSTGEAIYGYTF. DNA of the CDR3: TGTGCCAGTAGTACAGGGGAAGCTATCTATGGCTACACCTTC.

The V and J genes are TRBV7-2 and TRBJ2-7, with TRBD2 matching 8 bases. Germline V gene lookup returns CDR1 SGHTA and CDR2 FQGNSA. This CDR3 contains 14 residues. V was clipped by 7 bases and J by 4 bases; unmatched bases: 9. Here the CDR3 DNA reads TGTGCCAGCAACTTCGGGGGGGCCTCATACGAGCAGTACTTC. Translating gives CASNFGGASYEQYF. Supplemented by reference TRBV7-2 and TRBJ2-7, the full variable domain reads GAGVSQSPSNKVTEKGKDVELRCDPISGHTALYWYRQSLGQGLEFLIYFQGNSAPDKSGLPSDRFSAERTGGSVSTLTIQRTQQEDSAVYLCASNFGGASYEQYFGPGTRLTVT.

The CDR3 nucleotides are TGCAGTTCTCGGGGGACGGGTGGCTACACCTTC. Translation: CSSRGTGGYTF. This chain joins TRBV20-1 and TRBJ1-2, with D possibly being TRBD1 (5 bases). The CDR3 runs to 11 residues. The ends were cut back, 8 bases at V and 7 bases at J, with 14 bases in the middle. Germline CDR1 DFQATT, CDR2 SNEGSKA (reference sequence).

Only one count was recorded for this clone. Distinct nucleotide sequences in the sample also encode this CDR3. The rearrangement joins TRBV5-1 to TRBJ2-7, with D perhaps given as TRBD1 or TRBD2 (5 bases each). Germline V gene sequence: CDR1 SGHRS, CDR2 YFSETQ. The CDR3 length is 15 residues. V lost 0 bases and J 1 base, leaving 11 bases between the germline ends. CDR3 sequence (DNA): TGCGCCAGCAGCTTGGGTGGGACGGATTCCTACGAGCAGTACTTC. The encoded protein is CASSLGGTDSYEQYF. The full variable domain, with the rest looked up from reference TRBV5-1 and TRBJ2-7, is KAGVTQTPRYLIKTRGQQVTLSCSPISGHRSVSWYQQTPGQGLQFLFEYFSETQRNKGNFPGRFSGRQFSNSRSEMNVSTLELGDSALYLCASSLGGTDSYEQYFGPGTRLTVT.

This clone appeared a single time. The V call is TRBV2, the J call TRBJ2-2, with D maybe TRBD1 (5 bases). Trimming stripped 6 bases from V and 2 bases from J, with 13 bases between. The CDR3 covers 15 residues. Germline loops: CDR1 SNHLY, CDR2 FYNNEI. Here the CDR3 reads CASSQGAGNTGELFF. CDR3 sequence (DNA): TGTGCCAGCAGCCAGGGCGCAGGAAACACCGGGGAGCTGTTTTTT.

The chain recombines TRBV2 with TRBJ1-5; 8 bases fit TRBD1. The V gene end was trimmed by 6 bases and the J gene end by 2 bases; junction bases not matched to a gene: 15. The CDR3 is 18 residues long. CDR1 SNHLY and CDR2 FYNNEI come from the germline V gene. The CDR3 loop is CASRVDRGVGSRNQPQHF. Here the CDR3 DNA reads TGTGCCAGCAGAGTTGACAGGGGCGTCGGTAGTCGCAATCAGCCCCAGCATTTT. Full variable domain (remainder filled in from reference TRBV2 and TRBJ1-5): EPEVTQTPSHQVTQMGQEVILRCVPISNHLYFYWYRQILGQKVEFLVSFYNNEISEKSEIFDDQFSVERPDGSNFTLKIRSTKLEDSAMYFCASRVDRGVGSRNQPQHFGDGTRLSIL.

The table lists this clone with a count of one. The chain combines TRBV4-1 with TRBJ1-5; TRBD1 aligns across 7 bases. CDR3 size: 14 residues. Germline CDR1 is MGHRA and CDR2 is YSYEKL. J was trimmed by 3 bases and V by 3 bases; bases with no gene match: 2. The CDR3 DNA reads TGCGCCAGCAGCCATGGACAGGTCAATCAGCCCCAGCATTTT. Encoded protein: CASSHGQVNQPQHF.

This chain uses TRBV7-9 with TRBJ2-3; tentatively, D is TRBD2 (6 bases). Germline V lookup: CDR1 SEHNR, CDR2 FQNEAQ (reference sequence). Deletions cut 2 bases from V and 2 bases from J, with 11 bases between. The CDR3 sequence is 15 residues long. The CDR3 DNA reads TGTGCCAGCAGCTTAACCGGGACTCCCACAGATACGCAGTATTTT. Its translation is CASSLTGTPTDTQYF.

The V and J genes are TRBV2 and TRBJ1-5; no definite D call. The CDR3 sequence is 15 residues long. V lost 1 base, J lost 1 base, and 8 bases lay in between. CDR1 is SNHLY, CDR2 FYNNEI, per germline. The CDR3 protein is CASSEGAASNQPQHF. The CDR3 DNA follows: TGTGCCAGCAGTGAAGGGGCAGCAAGCAATCAGCCCCAGCATTTT.